This is a list of T cell receptor beta chains from one sample in a study of blood T cell repertoires in COVID-19. Using immunoSEQ multiplex PCR, the repertoire was profiled, and TCRdb retains in-frame clones only, with some absent. The table includes 140,000 to 150,000 clones, roughly 79% detected once. The sample taken for sequencing was peripheral blood. The receptors were gathered from a human donor with acute or convalescent COVID-19. The donor label of this sample is uncertain. Both conserved end residues are part of each CDR3.

v_gene: TRBV5-1
CDR3aa: CASSPELSGTQYF

v_gene: TRBV24-1
CDR3aa: CATSDTSSGGSSQTQYF

v_gene: TRBV13
CDR3aa: CASSMNSREQFF

v_gene: TRBV30
CDR3aa: CAWSSTSSYNSPLHF

v_gene: TRBV5-4
CDR3aa: CASSSGSAGTDTQYF

v_gene: TRBV7-9
CDR3aa: CASSLRRLSNEQFF

v_gene: TRBV30
CDR3aa: CAWSVQIHVQQFF

v_gene: TRBV27
CDR3aa: CASGRDRDYGYTF

v_gene: TRBV27
CDR3aa: CASRLTGMNTEAFF

v_gene: TRBV10-2
CDR3aa: CAARAGETEAFF

v_gene: TRBV6-5
CDR3aa: CASSSGGVDSYEQYF

v_gene: TRBV7-4
CDR3aa: CASSSRRGGTEAFF

v_gene: TRBV6-5
CDR3aa: CASSSREGHSNQPQHF

v_gene: TRBV5-1
CDR3aa: CASSSTGAGEKLFF

v_gene: TRBV7-2
CDR3aa: CASSLASAPYNEQFF